The entry that follows covers one T cell receptor (beta chain) sequence. Its antigen is currently unknown. The V and J ends lost 4 bases and 5 bases respectively, with 8 bases between them. CDR1 and CDR2 from the germline V gene are MDHEN and SYDVKM. The CDR3 runs to 12 residues. The source of the sample is a study of cytomegalovirus exposure and HLA in healthy donors. The study's findings and limits: The tendency of first-cohort TCR clusters to co-occur in the roughly 130 validation repertoires emerged from a later analysis. The study labeled under 200 TCR beta chains cytomegalovirus-associated. TCR sequences were mostly rare, though some public TCRs occurred in many donors.

Profiling relied on immunoSEQ multiplex PCR, and the TCRdb table lists in-frame clones only, not all of them. The sample contains 150,000 to 200,000 clones, around 88% of which appear only once. The donors were in the 120-subject validation cohort, distinct from the 666-subject first cohort. The sequenced sample was PBMCs. This TCR was recovered from a woman aged 18-35 years in good health and CMV-seronegative. V gene TRBV28 combines with J gene TRBJ1-2; D perhaps matches TRBD1 (5 bases). In DNA form, the CDR3 reads TGTGCCAGCAGTTCCGGGGGGTATGGCTACACCTTC. Its protein is CASSSGGYGYTF.